The TCR beta chain under discussion was sequenced for a study of blood T cell repertoires in COVID-19. Study background: Some COVID-19 samples were acute and others convalescent; all came from the United States, Italy and Spain.

The authors' processing: Estimation of nucleated cell counts relied on the amplification of reference gene primers. Produced via immunoSEQ multiplex PCR; TCRdb's table is partial and in-frame only. V and J calls and clone size are copied from that table; D and trimming were computed from the DNA. The sample has 25,000 to 30,000 clones, more than 75% seen once. The count of this clone is one. The germline CDR1 and CDR2 sequences are LGHNA and YNFKEQ. This CDR3 region has 18 residues. V was clipped by 1 base and J by 2 bases, with 20 bases between them. This receptor was identified in an older woman with acute or convalescent COVID-19. What was sequenced was peripheral blood. The rearrangement links TRBV4-2 to TRBJ2-5, with D tentatively TRBD2 (7 bases). The CDR3 sequence: CASSQGEWGGPWQETQYF. In nucleotides, the CDR3 is TGTGCCAGCAGCCAAGGGGAGTGGGGGGGGCCGTGGCAAGAGACCCAGTACTTC.